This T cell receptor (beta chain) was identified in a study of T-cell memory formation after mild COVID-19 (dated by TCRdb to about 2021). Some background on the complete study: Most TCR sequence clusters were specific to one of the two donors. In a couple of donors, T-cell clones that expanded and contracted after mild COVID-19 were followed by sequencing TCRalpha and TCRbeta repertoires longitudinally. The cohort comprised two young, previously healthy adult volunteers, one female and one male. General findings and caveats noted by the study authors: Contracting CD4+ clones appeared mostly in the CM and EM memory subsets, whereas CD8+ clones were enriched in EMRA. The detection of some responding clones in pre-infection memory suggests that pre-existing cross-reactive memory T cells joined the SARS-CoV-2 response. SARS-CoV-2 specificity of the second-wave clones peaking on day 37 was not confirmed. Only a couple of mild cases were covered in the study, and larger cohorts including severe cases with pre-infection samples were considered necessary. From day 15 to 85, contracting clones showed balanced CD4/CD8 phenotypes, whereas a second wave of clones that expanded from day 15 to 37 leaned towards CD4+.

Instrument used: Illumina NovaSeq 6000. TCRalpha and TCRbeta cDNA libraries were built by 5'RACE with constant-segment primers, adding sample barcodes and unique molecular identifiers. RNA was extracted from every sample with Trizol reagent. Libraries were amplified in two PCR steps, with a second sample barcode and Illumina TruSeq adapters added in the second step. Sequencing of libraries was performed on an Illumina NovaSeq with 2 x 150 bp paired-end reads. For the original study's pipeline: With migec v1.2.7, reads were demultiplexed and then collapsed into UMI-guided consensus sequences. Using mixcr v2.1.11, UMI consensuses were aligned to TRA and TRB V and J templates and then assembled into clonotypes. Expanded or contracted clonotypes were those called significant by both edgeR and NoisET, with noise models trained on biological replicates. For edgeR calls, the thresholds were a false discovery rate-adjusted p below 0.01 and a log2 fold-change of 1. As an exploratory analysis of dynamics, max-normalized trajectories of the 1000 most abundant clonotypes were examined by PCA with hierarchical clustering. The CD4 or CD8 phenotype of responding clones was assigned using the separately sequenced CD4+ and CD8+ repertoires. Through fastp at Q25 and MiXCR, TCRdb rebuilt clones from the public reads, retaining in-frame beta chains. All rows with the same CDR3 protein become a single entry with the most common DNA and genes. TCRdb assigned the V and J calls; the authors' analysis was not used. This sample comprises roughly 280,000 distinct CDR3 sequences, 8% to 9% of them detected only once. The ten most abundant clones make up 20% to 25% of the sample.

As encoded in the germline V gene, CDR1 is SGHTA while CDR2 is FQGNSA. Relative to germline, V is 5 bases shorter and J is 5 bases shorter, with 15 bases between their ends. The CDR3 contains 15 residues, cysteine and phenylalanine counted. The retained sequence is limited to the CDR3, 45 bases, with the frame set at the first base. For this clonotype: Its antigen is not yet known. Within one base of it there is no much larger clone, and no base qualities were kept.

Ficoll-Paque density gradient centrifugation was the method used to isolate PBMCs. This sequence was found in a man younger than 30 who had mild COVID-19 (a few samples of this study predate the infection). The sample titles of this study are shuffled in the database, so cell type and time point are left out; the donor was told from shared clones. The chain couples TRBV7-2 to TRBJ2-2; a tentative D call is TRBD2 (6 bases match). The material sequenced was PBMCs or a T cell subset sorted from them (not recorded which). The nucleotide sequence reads TGTGCCAGCAGCCTGGTGGCGGGGCTGACCGGGGAGCTGTTTTTT. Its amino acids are CASSLVAGLTGELFF.